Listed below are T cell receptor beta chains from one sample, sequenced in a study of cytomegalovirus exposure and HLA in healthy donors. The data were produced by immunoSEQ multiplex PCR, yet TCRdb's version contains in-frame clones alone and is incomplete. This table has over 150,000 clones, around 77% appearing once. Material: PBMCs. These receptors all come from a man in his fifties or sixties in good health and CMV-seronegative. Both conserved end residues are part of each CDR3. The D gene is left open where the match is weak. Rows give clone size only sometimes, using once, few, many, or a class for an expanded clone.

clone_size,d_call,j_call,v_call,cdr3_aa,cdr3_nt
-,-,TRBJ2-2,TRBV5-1,CASSRDGEDTGELFF,TGCGCCAGCAGCCGCGACGGGGAGGACACCGGGGAGCTGTTTTTT
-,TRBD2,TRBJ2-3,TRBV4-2,CASSHLLAGEGGRTDTQYF,TGTGCCAGCAGCCACTTGCTAGCGGGAGAGGGGGGTCGCACAGATACGCAGTATTTT
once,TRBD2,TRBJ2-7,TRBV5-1,CASSLAGRTLYEQYF,TGCGCCAGCAGCCTAGCGGGAAGGACTCTCTACGAGCAGTACTTC
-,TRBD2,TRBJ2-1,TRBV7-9,CASSLHLAATYNEQFF,TGTGCCAGCAGCTTACACCTAGCGGCTACCTACAATGAGCAGTTCTTC
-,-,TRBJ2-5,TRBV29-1,CSVVVQEETQYF,TGCAGCGTTGTTGTGCAGGAAGAGACCCAGTACTTC
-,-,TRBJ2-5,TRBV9,CASSEGNRETQYF,TGTGCCAGCAGCGAAGGCAACAGGGAGACCCAGTACTTC
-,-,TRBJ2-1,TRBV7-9,CASSLLARGGSYNEQFF,TGTGCCAGCAGCTTACTGGCTAGAGGAGGATCCTACAATGAGCAGTTCTTC
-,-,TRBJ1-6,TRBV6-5,CASSYSWQGGSPLHF,TGTGCCAGCAGTTACTCGTGGCAGGGAGGCTCACCCCTCCACTTT
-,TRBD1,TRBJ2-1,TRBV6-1,CASRDAGGYEQFF,TGTGCCAGCAGGGACGCAGGGGGCTATGAGCAGTTCTTC
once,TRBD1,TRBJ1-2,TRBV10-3,CATQGDRWDLGYTF,TGTGCCACCCAAGGGGACAGATGGGACCTTGGCTACACCTTC
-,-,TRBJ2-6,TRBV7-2,CASSFGPNSGANVLTF,TGTGCCAGCAGCTTTGGCCCGAACTCTGGGGCCAACGTCCTGACTTTC
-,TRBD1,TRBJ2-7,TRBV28,CASSLMRRTGLEQYF,TGTGCCAGCAGTCTGATGAGAAGGACAGGCCTCGAGCAGTACTTC
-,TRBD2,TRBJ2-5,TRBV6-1,CASSEALAGVQETQYF,TGTGCCAGCAGTGAAGCGCTGGCGGGGGTTCAAGAGACCCAGTACTTC
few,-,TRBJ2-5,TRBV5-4,CASSHRGAAETQYF,TGTGCCAGCAGCCACCGGGGGGCAGCAGAGACCCAGTACTTC
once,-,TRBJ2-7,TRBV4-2,CASSPQVLQTYEQYF,TGTGCCAGCAGCCCGCAGGTCCTCCAAACCTACGAGCAGTACTTC
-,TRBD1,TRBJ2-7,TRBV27,CASSLTPGTGPPYEQYF,TGTGCCAGCAGTTTAACCCCCGGGACAGGACCCCCGTACGAGCAGTACTTC
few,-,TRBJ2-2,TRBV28,CASSSRPGELFF,TGTGCCAGCAGTTCTCGTCCCGGGGAGCTGTTTTTT
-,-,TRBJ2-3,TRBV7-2,CASSSTDRSQYF,TGTGCCAGCAGCTCAACCGATCGGTCACAGTATTTT
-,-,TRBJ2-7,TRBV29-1,CSVKSGRGFSYEQYF,TGCAGCGTTAAGTCTGGCAGGGGATTTTCCTACGAGCAGTACTTC
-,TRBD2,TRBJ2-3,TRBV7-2,CASSFPAGTGGTDTQYF,TGTGCCAGCAGCTTCCCGGCCGGGACCGGGGGGACAGATACGCAGTATTTT